Listed below are T cell receptor beta chains from one sample, sequenced in a study of T cell responses to AZD1222 COVID-19 vaccine. Profiling relied on immunoSEQ multiplex PCR, and the TCRdb table lists in-frame clones only, not all of them. The data hold 120,000 to 150,000 clones, with 70% to 90% observed a single time. Material: peripheral blood, obtained on day 0 of AZD1222 vaccination. Every receptor here comes from an adult in good health. Both conserved end residues are part of each CDR3. The order of the fields is CDR3 protein, CDR3 DNA, J gene, clone size, D gene, V gene. A D gene is named only where the DNA matches it firmly. A row's size may be missing; if present it is once, few, many or a size class.

CASSSGAAGGYEQYF,TGTGCCAGCAGCTCGGGGGCAGCGGGGGGCTACGAGCAGTACTTC,TRBJ2-7,NA,TRBD2,TRBV7-9
CASSLAGQGETQYF,TGTGCCAGCAGCTTAGCGGGCCAAGGGGAGACCCAGTACTTC,TRBJ2-5,NA,NA,TRBV7-3
CASSFTATGWYYTF,TGTGCCAGCAGCTTCACAGCGACAGGGTGGTACTACACCTTC,TRBJ1-2,few,TRBD1,TRBV7-6
CASSLGQPLKNTEAFF,TGTGCCAGCAGCCTAGGACAGCCTCTCAAGAACACTGAAGCTTTCTTT,TRBJ1-1,NA,NA,TRBV5-8
CAGSTANYGYTF,TGTGCCGGATCGACAGCAAACTATGGCTACACCTTC,TRBJ1-2,few,NA,TRBV28
CASSQETSRGRDYGYTF,TGCGCCAGCAGCCAAGAAACTTCCAGGGGGCGAGACTATGGCTACACCTTC,TRBJ1-2,NA,TRBD1,TRBV4-1
CASRKGQGSQPQHF,TGTGCCAGTAGGAAAGGACAGGGGAGTCAGCCCCAGCATTTT,TRBJ1-5,few,TRBD1,TRBV19
CAWNLAGAFTDTQYF,TGTGCCTGGAATTTGGCGGGGGCCTTCACAGATACGCAGTATTTT,TRBJ2-3,NA,NA,TRBV30
CASFDVMNTEAFF,TGTGCCAGCTTTGACGTAATGAACACTGAAGCTTTCTTT,TRBJ1-1,few,NA,TRBV28
CASTALDRANTEAFF,TGTGCCAGTACCGCCCTTGACAGGGCAAACACTGAAGCTTTCTTT,TRBJ1-1,NA,TRBD1,TRBV19
CARGMGAEAFF,TGTGCCAGGGGGATGGGGGCTGAAGCTTTCTTT,TRBJ1-1,NA,NA,TRBV2
CASSLGTGTGNNQPQHF,TGTGCCAGCAGCTTAGGAACCGGGACAGGGAATAATCAGCCCCAGCATTTT,TRBJ1-5,NA,TRBD1,TRBV7-6
CASSDRNSYEQYF,TGTGCCAGCAGCGATAGGAACTCCTACGAGCAGTACTTC,TRBJ2-7,NA,NA,TRBV7-3
CASTPTQEGRVSSYTF,TGTGCCAGCACGCCAACTCAGGAGGGTCGAGTCAGCAGCTACACCTTC,TRBJ1-2,NA,NA,TRBV9
CASSKRGGYSGELFF,TGTGCCAGCAGCAAGCGGGGGGGTTATTCCGGGGAGCTGTTTTTT,TRBJ2-2,NA,TRBD2,TRBV7-2
CASSQIDRTEAFF,TGTGCCAGCAGTCAAATAGATAGGACTGAAGCTTTCTTT,TRBJ1-1,NA,NA,TRBV6-5
CASSSLDARNTEAFF,TGCGCCAGCAGCTCTCTAGATGCCAGGAACACTGAAGCTTTCTTT,TRBJ1-1,NA,NA,TRBV5-1
CASSQGFTENYGYTF,TGCGCCAGCAGCCAAGGGTTTACGGAGAACTATGGCTACACCTTC,TRBJ1-2,once,NA,TRBV4-3
CASSPQGQQPQHF,TGTGCCAGCTCACCTCAGGGGCAACAGCCCCAGCATTTT,TRBJ1-5,NA,NA,TRBV18
CASSLIGGWSEKLFF,TGTGCCAGCAGCTTGATCGGGGGCTGGAGTGAAAAACTGTTTTTT,TRBJ1-4,NA,NA,TRBV5-5
CASRYPSTGELFF,TGTGCCAGCAGATACCCCAGTACCGGGGAGCTGTTTTTT,TRBJ2-2,NA,NA,TRBV28
CASSLQVDYGYTF,TGTGCCAGCAGTTTACAGGTGGACTATGGCTACACCTTC,TRBJ1-2,NA,NA,TRBV27
CASSLTSISYTF,TGTGCCAGCAGCCTGACTTCCATCAGCTACACCTTC,TRBJ1-2,NA,NA,TRBV5-8
CASSFDGSQPQHF,TGTGCCAGCAGCTTTGACGGGTCCCAGCCCCAGCATTTT,TRBJ1-5,NA,NA,TRBV7-8
CASSRGTEMGAEQYF,TGTGCCAGCAGCCGTGGGACTGAGATGGGGGCCGAGCAGTACTTC,TRBJ2-7,NA,NA,TRBV7-9
CASSLNGGEVRETQYF,TGCGCCAGCAGCTTGAATGGGGGCGAGGTTCGGGAGACCCAGTACTTC,TRBJ2-5,once,NA,TRBV5-1
CASSGGLGWGEGYTF,TGCGCCAGCAGTGGGGGGCTGGGCTGGGGCGAGGGCTACACCTTC,TRBJ1-2,NA,NA,TRBV10-1
CASRSRGQEKLFF,TGTGCCAGTAGGAGCAGGGGGCAGGAAAAACTGTTTTTT,TRBJ1-4,NA,TRBD1,TRBV19
CASSARVVDQYF,TGTGCCAGCAGCGCGCGGGTCGTCGACCAGTACTTC,TRBJ2-5,once,NA,TRBV6-2/TRBV6-3
CASSLGPSGEGQRQPQHF,TGTGCCAGCAGCTTAGGGCCTAGCGGGGAGGGGCAAAGGCAGCCCCAGCATTTT,TRBJ1-5,NA,NA,TRBV7-8
CASSQGRDRGNTIYF,TGCGCCAGCAGCCAAGGGAGGGACAGGGGAAACACCATATATTTT,TRBJ1-3,once,TRBD1,TRBV4-1
CASSPRASGGNEQFF,TGTGCCAGCTCACCACGGGCTAGCGGGGGGAATGAGCAGTTCTTC,TRBJ2-1,NA,TRBD2,TRBV18
CASSQDRGGGSYEQYF,TGCGCCAGCAGCCAAGATAGAGGGGGGGGTTCCTACGAGCAGTACTTC,TRBJ2-7,NA,NA,TRBV4-1
CASSPPGNQPQHF,TGTGCCAGCTCACCACCAGGCAATCAGCCCCAGCATTTT,TRBJ1-5,NA,NA,TRBV18
CASRLAGGNTGELFF,TGTGCCAGCAGGCTGGCAGGGGGAAACACCGGGGAGCTGTTTTTT,TRBJ2-2,NA,TRBD1,TRBV11-1
CASSVGGRTQYF,TGTGCCAGCAGTGTCGGGGGGCGTACGCAGTATTTT,TRBJ2-3,NA,NA,TRBV11-2
CASSLAVQNTIYF,TGTGCCAGCAGCTTAGCGGTACAGAACACCATATATTTT,TRBJ1-3,NA,NA,TRBV7-2
CASSSSLGGSNSPLHF,TGTGCCAGTAGTAGTTCACTAGGGGGATCGAATTCACCCCTCCACTTT,TRBJ1-6,few,NA,TRBV19
CASWTSGGSSYNEQFF,TGTGCCAGCTGGACTAGCGGGGGAAGCTCCTACAATGAGCAGTTCTTC,TRBJ2-1,NA,TRBD2,TRBV2
CASSQVGLAGRYEQYF,TGCGCCAGCAGCCAGGTGGGACTAGCGGGGAGGTACGAGCAGTACTTC,TRBJ2-7,NA,TRBD2,TRBV4-1
CASSPDQGYGYGYTF,TGTGCCAGCTCACCCGACCAGGGGTACGGCTATGGCTACACCTTC,TRBJ1-2,few,NA,TRBV18
CASSNRGTSGSYEQYF,TGTGCCAGTAGTAATCGCGGGACTAGCGGTTCCTACGAGCAGTACTTC,TRBJ2-7,NA,TRBD2,TRBV19
CASSLRWETQYF,TGTGCCAGCAGCTTAAGGTGGGAGACCCAGTACTTC,TRBJ2-5,NA,NA,TRBV11-2
CASSLASLGSGYTF,TGTGCCAGCAGCTTAGCGTCCTTGGGGTCGGGCTACACCTTC,TRBJ1-2,NA,NA,TRBV7-9
CASSYLGVDYGYTF,TGTGCCAGCAGTTACTTAGGGGTGGACTATGGCTACACCTTC,TRBJ1-2,NA,NA,TRBV6-2/TRBV6-3
CATSHPVPGGGYTF,TGTGCCACCAGCCACCCAGTCCCAGGGGGCGGCTACACCTTC,TRBJ1-2,NA,TRBD1,TRBV15
CASSHAGTDYGYTF,TGTGCCAGCAGCCACGCCGGGACAGATTATGGCTACACCTTC,TRBJ1-2,NA,TRBD1,TRBV3-1/TRBV3-2
CASSESRTGKETQYF,TGTGCCAGCAGTGAATCTAGGACAGGGAAAGAGACCCAGTACTTC,TRBJ2-5,NA,TRBD1,TRBV2